Sample share makes the clone carrying this TCR beta chain medium-sized. The germline V and J ends were trimmed by 2 bases and 10 bases, with 18 bases remaining between them. Germline loops: CDR1 MNHEY, CDR2 SVGAGI. The CDR3 loop spans 16 amino acids. Thyroid surgery had not been preceded by any treatment in any patient. This sample was taken from a study of metastatic and nonmetastatic thyroid tumors. Study details: The study looked at repertoires side by side in blood and in tumor or nodule tissue from malignant and benign thyroid patients.

Through MiXCR, TCRdb re-clonotyped the PCR reads. Found here are 25,000 to 30,000 clones, roughly 25% of them singletons; the top ten hold 6%. This rearrangement joins TRBV6-5 to TRBJ1-6, with a tentative D call TRBD1 (5 bases). Sequencing input: blood. This sequence was found in a female donor with papillary thyroid cancer or a benign thyroid nodule (not recorded which). Some clones in this sample may be carry-over from other donors' samples. The CDR3 nucleotides read TGTGCCAGCAGTTACGTGTTGGGGGTGACGAGGTCACCCCTCCACTTT. As protein: CASSYVLGVTRSPLHF.